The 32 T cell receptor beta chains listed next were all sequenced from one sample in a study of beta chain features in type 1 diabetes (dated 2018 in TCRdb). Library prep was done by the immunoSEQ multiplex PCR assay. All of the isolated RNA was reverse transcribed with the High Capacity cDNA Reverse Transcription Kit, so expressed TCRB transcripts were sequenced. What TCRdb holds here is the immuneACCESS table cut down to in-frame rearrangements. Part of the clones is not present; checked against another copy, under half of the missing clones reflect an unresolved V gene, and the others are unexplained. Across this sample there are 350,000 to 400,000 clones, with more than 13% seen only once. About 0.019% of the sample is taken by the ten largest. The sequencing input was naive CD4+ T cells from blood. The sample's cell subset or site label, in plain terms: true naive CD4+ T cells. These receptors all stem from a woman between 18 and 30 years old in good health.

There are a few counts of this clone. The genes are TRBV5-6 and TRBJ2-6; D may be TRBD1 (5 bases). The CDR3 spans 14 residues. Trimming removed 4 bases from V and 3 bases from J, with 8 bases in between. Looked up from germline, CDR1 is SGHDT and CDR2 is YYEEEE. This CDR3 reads CASSLRVGANVLTF. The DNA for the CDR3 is TGTGCCAGCAGCCTCAGGGTTGGGGCCAACGTCCTGACTTTC. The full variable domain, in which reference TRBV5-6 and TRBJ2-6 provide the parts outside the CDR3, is DAGVTQSPTHLIKTRGQQVTLRCSPKSGHDTVSWYQQALGQGPQFIFQYYEEEERQRGNFPDRFSGHQFPNYSSELNVNALLLGDSALYLCASSLRVGANVLTFGAGSRLTVL.

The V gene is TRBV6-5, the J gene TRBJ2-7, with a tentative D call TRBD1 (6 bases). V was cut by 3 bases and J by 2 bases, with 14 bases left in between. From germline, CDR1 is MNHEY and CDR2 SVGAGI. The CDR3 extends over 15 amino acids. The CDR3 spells CASSYRAGQTYEQYF. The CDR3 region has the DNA TGTGCCAGCAGTTATCGGGCCGGACAGACCTACGAGCAGTACTTC.

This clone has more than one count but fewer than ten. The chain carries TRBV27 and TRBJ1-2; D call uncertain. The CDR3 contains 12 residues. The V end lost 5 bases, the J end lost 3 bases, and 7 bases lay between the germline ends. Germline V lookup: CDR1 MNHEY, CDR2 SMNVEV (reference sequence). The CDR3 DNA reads TGTGCCAGCAGTCCAAACTACTATGGCTACACCTTC. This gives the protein CASSPNYYGYTF.

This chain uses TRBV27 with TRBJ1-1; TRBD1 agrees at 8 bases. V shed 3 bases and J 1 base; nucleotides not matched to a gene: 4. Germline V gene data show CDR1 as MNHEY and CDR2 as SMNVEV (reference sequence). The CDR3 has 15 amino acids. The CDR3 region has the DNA TGTGCCAGCAGTTTTGGGACAGGCCCGAACACTGAAGCTTTCTTT. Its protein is CASSFGTGPNTEAFF.

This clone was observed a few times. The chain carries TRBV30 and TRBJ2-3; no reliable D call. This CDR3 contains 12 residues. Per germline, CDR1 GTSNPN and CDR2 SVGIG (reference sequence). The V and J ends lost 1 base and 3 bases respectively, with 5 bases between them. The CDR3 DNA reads TGTGCCTGGAGTGGGCAAACAGATACGCAGTATTTT. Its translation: CAWSGQTDTQYF.

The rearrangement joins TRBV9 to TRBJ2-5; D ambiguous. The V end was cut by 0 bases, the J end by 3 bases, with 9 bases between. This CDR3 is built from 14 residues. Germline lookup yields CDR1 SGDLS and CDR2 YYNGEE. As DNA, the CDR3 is TGTGCCAGCAGCGTAGACGGGTATAAAGAGACCCAGTACTTC. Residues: CASSVDGYKETQYF.

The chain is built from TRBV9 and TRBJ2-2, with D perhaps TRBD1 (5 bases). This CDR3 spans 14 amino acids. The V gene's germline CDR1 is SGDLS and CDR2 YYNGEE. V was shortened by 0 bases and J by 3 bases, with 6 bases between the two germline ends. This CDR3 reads CASSVEGYTGELFF. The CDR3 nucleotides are TGTGCCAGCAGCGTAGAGGGGTACACCGGGGAGCTGTTTTTT.

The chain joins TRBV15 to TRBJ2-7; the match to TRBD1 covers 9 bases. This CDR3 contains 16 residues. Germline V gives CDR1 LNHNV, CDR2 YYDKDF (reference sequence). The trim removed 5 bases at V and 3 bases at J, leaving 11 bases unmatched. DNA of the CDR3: TGTGCCACCAGCGGGGACAGGGCTGAAAATCTCTACGAGCAGTACTTC. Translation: CATSGDRAENLYEQYF.

CDR3 region: CAISESGVSTDTQYF. The CDR3 bases are TGTGCCATCAGTGAGTCCGGGGTGTCAACAGATACGCAGTATTTT. The rearrangement links TRBV10-3 to TRBJ2-3, with TRBD2 as a possible D gene (5 bases). CDR1 ENHRY and CDR2 SYGVKD come from the germline V gene. The V end lost 0 bases, the J end lost 3 bases, and 10 bases lay between the germline ends. This CDR3 spans 15 amino acids.

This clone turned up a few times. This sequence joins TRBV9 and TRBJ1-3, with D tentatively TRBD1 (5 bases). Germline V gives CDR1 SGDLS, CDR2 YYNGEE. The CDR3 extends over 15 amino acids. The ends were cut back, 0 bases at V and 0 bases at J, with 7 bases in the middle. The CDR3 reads CASSVAGDSGNTIYF. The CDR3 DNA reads TGTGCCAGCAGCGTAGCGGGGGACTCTGGAAACACCATATATTTT.

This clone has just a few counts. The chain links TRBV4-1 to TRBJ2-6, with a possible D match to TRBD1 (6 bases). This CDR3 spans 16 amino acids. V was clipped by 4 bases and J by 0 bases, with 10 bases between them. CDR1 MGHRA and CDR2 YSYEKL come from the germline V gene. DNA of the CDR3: TGCGCCAGCAGCCTCAGACAGGTCTCTGGGGCCAACGTCCTGACTTTC. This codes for CASSLRQVSGANVLTF.

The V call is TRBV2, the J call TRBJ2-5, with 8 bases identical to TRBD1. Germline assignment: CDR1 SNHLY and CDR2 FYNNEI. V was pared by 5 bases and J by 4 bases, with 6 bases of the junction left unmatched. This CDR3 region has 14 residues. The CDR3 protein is CASSTFRGPETQYF. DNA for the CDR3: TGTGCCAGCAGTACTTTCAGGGGGCCAGAGACCCAGTACTTC.

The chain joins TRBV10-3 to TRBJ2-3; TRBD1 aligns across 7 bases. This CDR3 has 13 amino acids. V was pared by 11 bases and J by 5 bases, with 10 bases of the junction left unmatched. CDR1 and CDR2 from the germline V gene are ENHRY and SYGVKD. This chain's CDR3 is CAHRGLGKDTQYF. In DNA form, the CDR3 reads TGTGCCCACAGGGGCCTAGGTAAAGATACGCAGTATTTT.

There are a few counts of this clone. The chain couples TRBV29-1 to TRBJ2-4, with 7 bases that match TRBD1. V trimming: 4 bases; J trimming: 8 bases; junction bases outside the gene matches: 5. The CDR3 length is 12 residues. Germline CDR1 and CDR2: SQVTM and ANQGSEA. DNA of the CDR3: TGCAGCGTTGTCGACAGGGCCGACATTCAGTACTTC. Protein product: CSVVDRADIQYF.

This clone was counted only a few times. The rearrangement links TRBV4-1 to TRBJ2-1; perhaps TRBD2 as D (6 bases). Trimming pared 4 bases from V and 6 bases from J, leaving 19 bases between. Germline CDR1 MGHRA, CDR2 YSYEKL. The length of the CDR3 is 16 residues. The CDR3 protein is CASSPTSNIQTNEQFF. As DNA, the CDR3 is TGCGCCAGCAGCCCTACTAGCAACATACAGACCAATGAGCAGTTCTTC.

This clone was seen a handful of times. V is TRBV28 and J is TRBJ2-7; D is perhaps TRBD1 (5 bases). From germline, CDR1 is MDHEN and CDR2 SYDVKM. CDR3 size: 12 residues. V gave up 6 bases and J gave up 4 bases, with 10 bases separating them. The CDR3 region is CASSLTEYEQYF. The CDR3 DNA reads TGTGCCAGCAGCTTGACAGAGTACGAGCAGTACTTC.

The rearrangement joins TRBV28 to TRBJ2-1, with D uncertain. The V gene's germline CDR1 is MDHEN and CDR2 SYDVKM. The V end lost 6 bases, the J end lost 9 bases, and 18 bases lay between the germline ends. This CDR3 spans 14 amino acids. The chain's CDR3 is CASSVDVRPGEQFF. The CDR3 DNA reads TGTGCCAGCAGCGTAGATGTACGGCCGGGTGAGCAGTTCTTC.

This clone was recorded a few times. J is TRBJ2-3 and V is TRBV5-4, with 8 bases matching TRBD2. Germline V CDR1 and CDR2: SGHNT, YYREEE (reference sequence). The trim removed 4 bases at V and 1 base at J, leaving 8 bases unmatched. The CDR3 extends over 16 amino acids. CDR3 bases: TGTGCCAGCAGCCAGGGACGGGGGGGACGCACAGATACGCAGTATTTT. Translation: CASSQGRGGRTDTQYF.

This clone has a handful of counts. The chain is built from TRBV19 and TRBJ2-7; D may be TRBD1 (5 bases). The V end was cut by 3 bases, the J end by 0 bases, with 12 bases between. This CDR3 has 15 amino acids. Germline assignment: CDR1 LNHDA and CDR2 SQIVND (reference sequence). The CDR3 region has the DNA TGTGCCAGTAGTATCAACACAGGTGGCTCCTACGAGCAGTACTTC. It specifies CASSINTGGSYEQYF.

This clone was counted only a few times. CDR3 protein: CASSEERGTYNEQFF. DNA of the CDR3: TGTGCCAGCAGTGAAGAACGGGGTACCTACAATGAGCAGTTCTTC. The chain combines TRBV2 with TRBJ2-1; tentatively, D is TRBD2 (5 bases). Germline-derived CDR1 and CDR2 are SNHLY and FYNNEI. This CDR3 has 15 residues. Between the trimmed V and J ends, which lost 1 base and 2 bases, there was a span of 9 bases.

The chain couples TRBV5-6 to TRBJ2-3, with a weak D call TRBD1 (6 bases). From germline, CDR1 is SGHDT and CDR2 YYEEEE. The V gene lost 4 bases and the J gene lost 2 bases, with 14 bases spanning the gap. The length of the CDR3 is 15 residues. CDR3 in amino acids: CASSAATGLTDTQYF. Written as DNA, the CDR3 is TGTGCCAGCAGCGCCGCGACAGGCCTCACAGATACGCAGTATTTT.

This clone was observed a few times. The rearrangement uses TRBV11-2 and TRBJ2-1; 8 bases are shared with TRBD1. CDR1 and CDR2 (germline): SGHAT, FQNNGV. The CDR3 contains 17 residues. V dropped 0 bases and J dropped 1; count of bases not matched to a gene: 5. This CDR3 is CASSLDPYRGSYNEQFF. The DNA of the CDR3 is TGTGCCAGCAGCTTAGATCCGTACAGGGGGTCCTACAATGAGCAGTTCTTC.

CDR3 sequence (DNA): TGTGCCAGCAGCCAGCTAGTTCAAGAGACCCAGTACTTC. It codes for CASSQLVQETQYF. This rearrangement joins TRBV14 to TRBJ2-5; D is undetermined. Germline assignment: CDR1 SGHDN and CDR2 FVKESK. Trimming stripped 3 bases from V and 2 bases from J, with 7 bases between. The CDR3 spans 13 residues.

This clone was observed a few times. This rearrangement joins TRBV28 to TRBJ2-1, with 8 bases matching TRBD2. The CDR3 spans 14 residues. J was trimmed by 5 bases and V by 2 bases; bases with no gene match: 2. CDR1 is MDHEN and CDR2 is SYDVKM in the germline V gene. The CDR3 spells CASSLAGGHNEQFF. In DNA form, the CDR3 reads TGTGCCAGCAGTTTAGCGGGAGGACACAATGAGCAGTTCTTC. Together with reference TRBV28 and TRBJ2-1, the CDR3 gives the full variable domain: DVKVTQSSRYLVKRTGEKVFLECVQDMDHENMFWYRQDPGLGLRLIYFSYDVKMKEKGDIPEGYSVSREKKERFSLILESASTNQTSMYLCASSLAGGHNEQFFGPGTRLTVL.

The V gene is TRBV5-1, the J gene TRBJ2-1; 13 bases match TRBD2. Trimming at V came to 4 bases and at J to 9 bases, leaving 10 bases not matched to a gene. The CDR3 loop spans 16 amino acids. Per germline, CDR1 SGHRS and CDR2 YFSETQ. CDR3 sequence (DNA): TGCGCCAGCAGCGTTCAACTAGCGGGAGGGCCGGGTGAGCAGTTCTTC. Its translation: CASSVQLAGGPGEQFF.

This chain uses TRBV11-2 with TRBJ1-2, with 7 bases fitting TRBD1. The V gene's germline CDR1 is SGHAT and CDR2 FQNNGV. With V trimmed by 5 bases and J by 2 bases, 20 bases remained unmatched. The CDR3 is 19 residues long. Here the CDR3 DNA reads TGTGCCAGCAGCCGTGGGGGCTACCGAACAGGGGAGGCCAACTATGGCTACACCTTC. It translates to CASSRGGYRTGEANYGYTF.

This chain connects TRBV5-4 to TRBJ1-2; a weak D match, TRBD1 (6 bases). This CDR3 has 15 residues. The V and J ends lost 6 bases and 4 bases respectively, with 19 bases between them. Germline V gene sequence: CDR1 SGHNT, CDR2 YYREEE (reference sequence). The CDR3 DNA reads TGTGCCAGCACTACCTCGGACAGCCTACCCTATGGCTACACCTTC. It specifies CASTTSDSLPYGYTF.

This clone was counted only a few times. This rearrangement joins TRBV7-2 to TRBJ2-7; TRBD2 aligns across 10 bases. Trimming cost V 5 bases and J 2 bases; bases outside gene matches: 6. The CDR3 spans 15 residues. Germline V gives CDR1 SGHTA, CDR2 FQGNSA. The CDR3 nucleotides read TGTGCCAGCAGCCGAGCTAGCGGGAGAGCCTACGAGCAGTACTTC. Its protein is CASSRASGRAYEQYF.

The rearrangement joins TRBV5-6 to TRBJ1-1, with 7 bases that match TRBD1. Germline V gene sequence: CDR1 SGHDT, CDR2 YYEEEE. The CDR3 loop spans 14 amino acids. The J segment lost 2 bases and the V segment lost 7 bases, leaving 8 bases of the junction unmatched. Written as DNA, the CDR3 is TGTGCCAGCCGCGAGGGACAGCCCAACACTGAAGCTTTCTTT. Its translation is CASREGQPNTEAFF.

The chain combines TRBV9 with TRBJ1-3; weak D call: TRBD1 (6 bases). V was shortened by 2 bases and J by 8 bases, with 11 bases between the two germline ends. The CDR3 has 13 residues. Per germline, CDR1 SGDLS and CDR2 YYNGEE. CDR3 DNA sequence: TGTGCCAGCAGCGTCACAGGGCTGGACACCATATATTTT. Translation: CASSVTGLDTIYF.

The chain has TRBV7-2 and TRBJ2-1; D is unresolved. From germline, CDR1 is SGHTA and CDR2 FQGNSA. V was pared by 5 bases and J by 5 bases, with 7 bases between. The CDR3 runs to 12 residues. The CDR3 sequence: CASSELHNEQFF. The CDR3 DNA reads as TGTGCCAGCAGCGAGCTCCACAATGAGCAGTTCTTC.

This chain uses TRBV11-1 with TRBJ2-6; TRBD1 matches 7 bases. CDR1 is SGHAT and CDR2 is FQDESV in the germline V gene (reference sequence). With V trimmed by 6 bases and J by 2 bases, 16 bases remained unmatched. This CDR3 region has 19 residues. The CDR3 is CASRLRWETTGTGANVLTF. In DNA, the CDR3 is TGTGCCAGCAGACTCCGATGGGAAACGACAGGGACTGGGGCCAACGTCCTGACTTTC.